These T cell receptor beta chains were read from a single sample in a study of OX40 agonist ivuxolimab in advanced cancers. Produced via immunoSEQ multiplex PCR; TCRdb's table is partial and in-frame only. Of 55,000 to 80,000 clones listed, roughly 90% are singletons. The sample in question was CD4+ or CD8+ T cells sorted from blood, obtained in a trial of the OX40 agonist ivuxolimab. The receptors were sampled from an adult with an advanced solid tumor such as melanoma, head and neck, liver or kidney cancer. Each CDR3 is given with its conserved first and last residue. D genes are given only for firm matches. Not every row has a clone size; where given, it reads once, few, many or a size class.

D,V,size,J,DNA,CDR3
TRBD1,TRBV7-2,-,TRBJ1-2,TGTGCCAGCAGCTTGGCCGGGACAGAGAGCTATGGCTACACCTTC,CASSLAGTESYGYTF
-,TRBV12-5,-,TRBJ2-3,TGTGCTAGTGGGGTAAGCGGCACAGATACGCAGTATTTT,CASGVSGTDTQYF
TRBD1,TRBV6-1,-,TRBJ1-1,TGTGCCAGCAATATCAGGGGGGACACTGAAGCTTTCTTT,CASNIRGDTEAFF
TRBD2,TRBV28,few,TRBJ2-3,TGTGCCAGCAGGGACGGGGGGAGCACAGATACGCAGTATTTT,CASRDGGSTDTQYF
-,TRBV6-1,once,TRBJ1-4,TGTGCCAGCAGGTCACGGGGGGGCCATGGAAAACTGTTTTTT,CASRSRGGHGKLFF
-,TRBV30,-,TRBJ1-2,TGTGCCTGGACCCGAGGGGGATACTATGGCTACACCTTC,CAWTRGGYYGYTF
-,TRBV28,-,TRBJ2-3,TGTGCCAGCAGAGCCGCTAGGAGAGATACGCAGTATTTT,CASRAARRDTQYF
-,TRBV5-1,-,TRBJ1-1,TGCGCCAGCAGCCCAGGACGCTTGGGTGGAGTTGACACTGAAGCTTTCTTT,CASSPGRLGGVDTEAFF
-,TRBV10-3,once,TRBJ1-1,TGTGCCATCAGTGAGGGTGTTGGGGACACTGAAGCTTTCTTT,CAISEGVGDTEAFF
TRBD2,TRBV2,-,TRBJ2-1,TGTGCCAGCGGGCGGGGGGGGCTGGATGAGCAGTTCTTC,CASGRGGLDEQFF